This T cell receptor beta chain was found in a study of shared clonotypes between healthy human individuals. Looked up from germline, CDR1 is SNHLY and CDR2 is FYNNEI. V was trimmed by 6 bases and J by 5 bases, leaving 20 bases between them. The CDR3 consists of 16 residues. TCRdb's table, derived via immunoSEQ multiplex PCR, lists solely in-frame clones and lacks some. Here the sample spans about 480,000 clones, 70% to 80% being singletons. There are a few counts of this clone. The sample comprised PBMCs. This chain links TRBV2 with TRBJ2-1; D may be TRBD1 (6 bases). The sequence was obtained from a middle-aged woman in good health. Some clones in this sample may be carry-over from other donors' samples. This chain's CDR3 is CASRDPGDWGNNEQFF. The CDR3 DNA is TGTGCCAGCAGGGATCCAGGGGATTGGGGGAACAATGAGCAGTTCTTC. Supplemented by reference TRBV2 and TRBJ2-1, the full variable domain reads EPEVTQTPSHQVTQMGQEVILRCVPISNHLYFYWYRQILGQKVEFLVSFYNNEISEKSEIFDDQFSVERPDGSNFTLKIRSTKLEDSAMYFCASRDPGDWGNNEQFFGPGTRLTVL.